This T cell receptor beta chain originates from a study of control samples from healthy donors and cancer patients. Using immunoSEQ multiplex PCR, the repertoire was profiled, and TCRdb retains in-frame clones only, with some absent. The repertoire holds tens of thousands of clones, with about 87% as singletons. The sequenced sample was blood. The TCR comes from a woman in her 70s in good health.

The CDR3 is CASSPRVGGANSPLHF. The CDR3 DNA follows: TGTGCCAGCAGCCCAAGGGTCGGGGGTGCAAATTCACCCCTCCACTTT. The chain combines TRBV7-2 with TRBJ1-6, with D possibly being TRBD1 (5 bases). CDR3 size: 16 residues. The germline gives CDR1 SGHTA, CDR2 FQGNSA. V was pared by 5 bases and J by 7 bases, with 18 bases between.